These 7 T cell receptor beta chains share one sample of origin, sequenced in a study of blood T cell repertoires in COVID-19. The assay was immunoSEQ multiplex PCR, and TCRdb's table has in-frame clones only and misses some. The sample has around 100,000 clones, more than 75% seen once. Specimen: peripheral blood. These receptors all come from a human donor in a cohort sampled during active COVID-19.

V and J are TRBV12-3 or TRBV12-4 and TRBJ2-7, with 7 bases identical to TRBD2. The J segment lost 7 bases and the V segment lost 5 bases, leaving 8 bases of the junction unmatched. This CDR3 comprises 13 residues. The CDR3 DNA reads TGTGCCAGCAGTGGCGGGAGATGGGGGGAGCAGTACTTC. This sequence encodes CASSGGRWGEQYF.

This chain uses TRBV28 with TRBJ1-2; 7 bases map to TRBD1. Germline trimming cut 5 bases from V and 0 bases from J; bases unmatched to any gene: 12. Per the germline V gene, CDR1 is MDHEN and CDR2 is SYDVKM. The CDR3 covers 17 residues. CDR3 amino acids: CASSRQGLSVSNYGYTF. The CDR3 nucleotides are TGTGCCAGCAGTCGACAGGGCTTGTCGGTTTCTAACTATGGCTACACCTTC.

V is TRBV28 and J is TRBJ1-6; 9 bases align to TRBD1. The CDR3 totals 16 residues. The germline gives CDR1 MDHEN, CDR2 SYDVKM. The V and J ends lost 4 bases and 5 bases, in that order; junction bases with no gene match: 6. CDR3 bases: TGTGCCAGCAGTTACGGACAGGGGTTAAATAATTCACCCCTCCACTTT. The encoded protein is CASSYGQGLNNSPLHF.

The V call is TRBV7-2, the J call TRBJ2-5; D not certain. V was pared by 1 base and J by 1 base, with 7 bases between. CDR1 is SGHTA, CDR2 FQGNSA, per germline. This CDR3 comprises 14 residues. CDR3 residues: CASSLGLIQETQYF. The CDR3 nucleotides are TGTGCCAGCAGCTTAGGGCTGATCCAAGAGACCCAGTACTTC.

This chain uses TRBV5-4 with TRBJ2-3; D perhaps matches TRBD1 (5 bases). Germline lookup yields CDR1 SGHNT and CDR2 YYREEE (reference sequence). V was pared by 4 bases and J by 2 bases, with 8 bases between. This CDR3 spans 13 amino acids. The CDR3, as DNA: TGTGCCAGCAGCAAACAGGTCACAGATACGCAGTATTTT. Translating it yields CASSKQVTDTQYF.

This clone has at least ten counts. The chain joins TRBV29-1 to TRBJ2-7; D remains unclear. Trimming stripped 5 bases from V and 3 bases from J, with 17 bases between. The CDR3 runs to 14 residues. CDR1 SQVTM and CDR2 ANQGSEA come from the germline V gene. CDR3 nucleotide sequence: TGCAGCGTTAGTCCTGGATCCACGGGCTACGAGCAGTACTTC. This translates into CSVSPGSTGYEQYF.

CDR3 DNA: TGTGCCAGCAGCGTCAGCGGGAGTGACACCGGGGAGCTGTTTTTT. This sequence encodes CASSVSGSDTGELFF. The V gene is TRBV9, the J gene TRBJ2-2, with 8 bases that match TRBD2. Germline V gene sequence: CDR1 SGDLS, CDR2 YYNGEE. The CDR3 sequence is 15 residues long. After removal of 2 bases from V and 3 bases from J, the junction contained 3 bases not matched to a gene.